A single T cell receptor (beta chain) is shown here with its context. Its antigen is undetermined. These data come from a study of CD8 T cells in Susac syndrome. Study outcomes and limitations: Clonal expansion was missing from Susac syndrome CD4+ T cell repertoires.

Random hexamers were used to reverse transcribe an amount of roughly 0.5 to 1 ug RNA. MiXCR, applied by TCRdb to the immunoSEQ multiplex PCR reads, yields one record per CDR3 protein. Of about 190,000 distinct CDR3 sequences in the sample, over 75% were seen once. CDR1 and CDR2 (germline): KGHDR, SFDVKD. The CDR3 is 16 amino acids. The V and J ends lost 7 bases and 3 bases, in that order; junction bases with no gene match: 9. Sequencing of TCR beta was carried out in blood CD8+ and CD4+ T cells. The gene calls are TRBV24-1 and TRBJ1-1, with 11 bases lining up with TRBD1. This clonotype was obtained from a human donor with Susac syndrome. The sample was CD4+ T cells from PBMCs. CDR3 amino acids: CATRGDRGTFDTEAFF. The CDR3 nucleotides are TGTGCCACCAGGGGGGACAGGGGGACTTTCGACACTGAAGCTTTCTTT.